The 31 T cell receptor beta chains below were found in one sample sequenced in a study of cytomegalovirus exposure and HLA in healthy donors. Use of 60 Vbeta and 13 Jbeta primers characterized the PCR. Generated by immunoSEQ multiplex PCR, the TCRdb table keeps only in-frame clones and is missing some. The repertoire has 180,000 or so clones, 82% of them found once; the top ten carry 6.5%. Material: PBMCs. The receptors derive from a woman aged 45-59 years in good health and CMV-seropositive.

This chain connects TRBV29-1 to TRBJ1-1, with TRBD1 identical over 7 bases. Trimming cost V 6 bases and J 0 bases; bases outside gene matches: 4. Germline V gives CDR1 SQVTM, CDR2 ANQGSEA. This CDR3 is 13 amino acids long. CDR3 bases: TGCAGCGTGGCCGGGACAGTGAACACTGAAGCTTTCTTT. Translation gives CSVAGTVNTEAFF. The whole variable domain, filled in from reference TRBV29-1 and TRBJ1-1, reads SAVISQKPSRDICQRGTSLTIQCQVDSQVTMMFWYRQQPGQSLTLIATANQGSEATYESGFVIDKFPISRPNLTFSTLTVSNMSPEDSSIYLCSVAGTVNTEAFFGQGTRLTVV.

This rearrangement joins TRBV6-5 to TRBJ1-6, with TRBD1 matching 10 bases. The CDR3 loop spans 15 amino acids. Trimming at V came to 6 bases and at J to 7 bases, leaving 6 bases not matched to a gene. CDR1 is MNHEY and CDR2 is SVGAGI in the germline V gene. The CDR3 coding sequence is TGTGCCAGCAGCCTCCCGGGACAGGGGAATTCACCCCTCCACTTT. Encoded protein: CASSLPGQGNSPLHF.

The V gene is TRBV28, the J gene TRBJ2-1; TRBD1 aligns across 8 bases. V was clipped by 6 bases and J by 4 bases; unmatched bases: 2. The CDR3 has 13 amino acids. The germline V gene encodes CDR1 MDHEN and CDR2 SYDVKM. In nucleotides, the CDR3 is TGTGCCAGCAGGCGACAGGGGTACAATGAGCAGTTCTTC. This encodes CASRRQGYNEQFF.

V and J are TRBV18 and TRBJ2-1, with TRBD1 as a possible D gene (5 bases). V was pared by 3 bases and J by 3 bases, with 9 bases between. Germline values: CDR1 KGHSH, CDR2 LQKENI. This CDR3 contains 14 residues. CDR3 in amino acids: CASSPGLFYNEQFF. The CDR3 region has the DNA TGTGCCAGCTCACCGGGGCTTTTCTACAATGAGCAGTTCTTC. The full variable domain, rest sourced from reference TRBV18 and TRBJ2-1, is NAGVMQNPRHLVRRRGQEARLRCSPMKGHSHVYWYRQLPEEGLKFMVYLQKENIIDESGMPKERFSAEFPKEGPSILRIQQVVRGDSAAYFCASSPGLFYNEQFFGPGTRLTVL.

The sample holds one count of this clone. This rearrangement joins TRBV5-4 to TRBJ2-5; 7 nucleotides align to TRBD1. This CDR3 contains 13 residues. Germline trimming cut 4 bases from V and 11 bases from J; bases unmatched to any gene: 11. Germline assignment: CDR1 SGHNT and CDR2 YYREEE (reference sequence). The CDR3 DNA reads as TGTGCCAGCAGCAAAGACAGGGCTAGGGAGCAGTACTTC. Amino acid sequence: CASSKDRAREQYF.

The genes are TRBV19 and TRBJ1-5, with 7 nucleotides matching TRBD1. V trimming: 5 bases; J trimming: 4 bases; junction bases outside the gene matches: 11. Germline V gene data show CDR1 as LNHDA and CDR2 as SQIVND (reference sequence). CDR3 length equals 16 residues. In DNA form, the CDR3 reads TGTGCCAGTAGTCGCGACGGCGGGGACAGAAATCAGCCCCAGCATTTT. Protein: CASSRDGGDRNQPQHF.

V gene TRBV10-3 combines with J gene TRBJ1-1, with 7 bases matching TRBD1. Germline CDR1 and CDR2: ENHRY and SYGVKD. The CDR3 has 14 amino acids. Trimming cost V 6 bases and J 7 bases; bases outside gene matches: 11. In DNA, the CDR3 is TGTGCCATCAGGGGGGAAAACAGGGGTGGTGAAGCTTTCTTT. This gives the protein CAIRGENRGGEAFF.

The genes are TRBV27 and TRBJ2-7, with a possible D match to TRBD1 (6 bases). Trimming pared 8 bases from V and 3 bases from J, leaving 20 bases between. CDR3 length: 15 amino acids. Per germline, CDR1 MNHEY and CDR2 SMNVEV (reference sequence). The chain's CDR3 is CASRRGPDPDYEQYF. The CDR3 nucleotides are TGTGCCAGCCGCAGGGGTCCAGACCCTGACTACGAGCAGTACTTC.

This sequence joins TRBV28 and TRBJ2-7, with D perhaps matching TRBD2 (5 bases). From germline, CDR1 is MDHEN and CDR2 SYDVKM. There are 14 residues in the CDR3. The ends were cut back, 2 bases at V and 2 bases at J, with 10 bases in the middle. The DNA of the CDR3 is TGTGCCAGCAGTTTAGGCGGGTTTGCCTACGAGCAGTACTTC. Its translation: CASSLGGFAYEQYF.

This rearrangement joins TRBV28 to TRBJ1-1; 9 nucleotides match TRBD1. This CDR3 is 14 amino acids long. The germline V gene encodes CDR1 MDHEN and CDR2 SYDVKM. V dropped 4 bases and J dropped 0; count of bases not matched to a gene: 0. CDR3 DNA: TGTGCCAGCAGTTACAGGGGGCTGAACACTGAAGCTTTCTTT. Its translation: CASSYRGLNTEAFF.

CDR3 in amino acids: CASRVLGEGDEQYF. CDR3 DNA sequence: TGTGCCAGCAGGGTCCTAGGAGAGGGGGACGAGCAGTACTTC. The V and J genes are TRBV2 and TRBJ2-7; tentatively, D is TRBD1 (6 bases). CDR3 length: 14 residues. Germline V gene lookup returns CDR1 SNHLY and CDR2 FYNNEI. Deletions cut 6 bases from V and 5 bases from J, with 17 bases between.

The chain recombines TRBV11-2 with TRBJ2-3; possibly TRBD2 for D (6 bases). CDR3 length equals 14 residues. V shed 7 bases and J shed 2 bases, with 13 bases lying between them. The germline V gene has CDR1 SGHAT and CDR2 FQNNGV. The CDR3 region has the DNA TGTGCCAGCACTCGACTAGGAAACACAGATACGCAGTATTTT. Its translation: CASTRLGNTDTQYF. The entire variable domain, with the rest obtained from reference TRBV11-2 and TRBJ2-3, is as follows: EAGVAQSPRYKIIEKRQSVAFWCNPISGHATLYWYQQILGQGPKLLIQFQNNGVVDDSQLPKDRFSAERLKGVDSTLKIQPAKLEDSAVYLCASTRLGNTDTQYFGPGTRLTVL.

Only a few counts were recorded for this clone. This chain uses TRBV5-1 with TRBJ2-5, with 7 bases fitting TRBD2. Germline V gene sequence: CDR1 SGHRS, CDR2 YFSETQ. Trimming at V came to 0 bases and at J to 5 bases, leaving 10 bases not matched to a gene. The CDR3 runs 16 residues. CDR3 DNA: TGCGCCAGCAGCTTGGCCCCGGCGGGAGAGGGGGAGACCCAGTACTTC. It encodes CASSLAPAGEGETQYF.

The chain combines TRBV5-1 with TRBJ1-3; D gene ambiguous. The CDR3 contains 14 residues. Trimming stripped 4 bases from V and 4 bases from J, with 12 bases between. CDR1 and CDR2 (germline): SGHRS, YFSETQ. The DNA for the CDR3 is TGCGCCAGCAGCAGGGAGGCCGGCGGAAACACCATATATTTT. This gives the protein CASSREAGGNTIYF.

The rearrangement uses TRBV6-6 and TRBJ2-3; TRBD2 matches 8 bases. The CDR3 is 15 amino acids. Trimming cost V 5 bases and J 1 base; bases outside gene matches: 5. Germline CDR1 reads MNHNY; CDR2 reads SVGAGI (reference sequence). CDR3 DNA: TGTGCCAGCAGTGATAGCGGGACCGGCACAGATACGCAGTATTTT. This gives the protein CASSDSGTGTDTQYF.

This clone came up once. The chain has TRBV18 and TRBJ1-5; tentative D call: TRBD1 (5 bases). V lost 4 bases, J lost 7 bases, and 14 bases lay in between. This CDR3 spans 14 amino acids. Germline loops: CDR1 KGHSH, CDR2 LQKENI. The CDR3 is CASSLGTLGQPQHF. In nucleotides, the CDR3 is TGTGCCAGCTCACTCGGGACTCTGGGGCAGCCCCAGCATTTT.

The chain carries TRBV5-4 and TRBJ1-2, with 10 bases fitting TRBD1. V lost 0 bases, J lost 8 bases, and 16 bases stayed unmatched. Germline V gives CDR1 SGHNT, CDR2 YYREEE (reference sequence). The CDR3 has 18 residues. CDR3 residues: CASSLGFFGTGVDRGYTF. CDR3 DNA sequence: TGTGCCAGCAGCTTGGGGTTTTTCGGGACAGGGGTAGATCGCGGCTACACCTTC.

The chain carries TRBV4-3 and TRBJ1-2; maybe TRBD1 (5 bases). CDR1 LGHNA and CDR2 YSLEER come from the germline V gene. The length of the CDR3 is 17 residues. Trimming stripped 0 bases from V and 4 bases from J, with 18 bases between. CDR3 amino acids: CASSQDNPGEAGYGYTF. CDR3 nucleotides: TGCGCCAGCAGCCAAGATAACCCGGGGGAGGCGGGCTATGGCTACACCTTC.

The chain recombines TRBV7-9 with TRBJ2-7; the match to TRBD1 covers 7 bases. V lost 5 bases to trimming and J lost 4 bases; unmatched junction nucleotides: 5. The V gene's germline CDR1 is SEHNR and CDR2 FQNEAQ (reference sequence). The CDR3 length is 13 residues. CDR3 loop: CASSPQGMYEQYF. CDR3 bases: TGTGCCAGCAGCCCACAGGGGATGTACGAGCAGTACTTC.

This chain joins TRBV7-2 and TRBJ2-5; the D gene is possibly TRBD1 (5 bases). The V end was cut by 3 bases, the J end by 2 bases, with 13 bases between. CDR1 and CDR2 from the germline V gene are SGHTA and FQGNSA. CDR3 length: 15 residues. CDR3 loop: CASSLLGHSQETQYF. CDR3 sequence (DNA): TGTGCCAGCAGCTTGCTAGGACACTCACAAGAGACCCAGTACTTC.

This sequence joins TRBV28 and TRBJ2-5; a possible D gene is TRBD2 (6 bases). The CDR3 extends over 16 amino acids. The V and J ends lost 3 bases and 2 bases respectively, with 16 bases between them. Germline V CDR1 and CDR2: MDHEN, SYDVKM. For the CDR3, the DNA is TGTGCCAGCAGTTTTGGGGGGTTTGGGGTACAAGAGACCCAGTACTTC. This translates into CASSFGGFGVQETQYF.

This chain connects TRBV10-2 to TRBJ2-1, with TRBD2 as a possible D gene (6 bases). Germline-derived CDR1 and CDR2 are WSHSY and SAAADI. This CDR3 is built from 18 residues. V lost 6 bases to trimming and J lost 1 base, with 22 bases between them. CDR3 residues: CASRRLARLLGSYNEQFF. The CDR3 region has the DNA TGCGCCAGCAGGCGGCTAGCGCGTCTCTTGGGGTCCTACAATGAGCAGTTCTTC.

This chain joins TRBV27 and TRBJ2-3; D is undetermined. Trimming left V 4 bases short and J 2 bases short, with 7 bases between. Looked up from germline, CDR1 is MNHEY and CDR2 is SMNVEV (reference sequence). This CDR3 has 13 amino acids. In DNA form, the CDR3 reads TGTGCCAGCAGTTCCCCCAACACAGATACGCAGTATTTT. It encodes CASSSPNTDTQYF.

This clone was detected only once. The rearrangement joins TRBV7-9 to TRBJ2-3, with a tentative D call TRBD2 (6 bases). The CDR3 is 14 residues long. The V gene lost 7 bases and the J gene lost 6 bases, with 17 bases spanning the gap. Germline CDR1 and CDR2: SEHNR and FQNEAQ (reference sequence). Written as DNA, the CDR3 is TGTGCCAGCATCAGGGACTCCTTCCCGGATACGCAGTATTTT. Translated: CASIRDSFPDTQYF.

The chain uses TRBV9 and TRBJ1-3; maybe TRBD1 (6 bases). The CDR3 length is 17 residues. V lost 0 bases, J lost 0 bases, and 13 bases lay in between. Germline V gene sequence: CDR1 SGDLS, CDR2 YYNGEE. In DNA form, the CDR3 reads TGTGCCAGCAGCGTAGCGACAGGCCCTGACTCTGGAAACACCATATATTTT. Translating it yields CASSVATGPDSGNTIYF.

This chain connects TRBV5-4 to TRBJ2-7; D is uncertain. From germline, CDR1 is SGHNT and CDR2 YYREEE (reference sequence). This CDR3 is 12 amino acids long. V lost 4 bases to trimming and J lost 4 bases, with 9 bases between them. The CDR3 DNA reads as TGTGCCAGCAGCCGTAATTTTTACGAGCAGTACTTC. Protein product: CASSRNFYEQYF.

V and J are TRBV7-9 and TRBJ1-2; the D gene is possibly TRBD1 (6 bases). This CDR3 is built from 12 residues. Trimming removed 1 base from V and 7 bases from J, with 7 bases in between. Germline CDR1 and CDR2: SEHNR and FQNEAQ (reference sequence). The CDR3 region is CASSLEGGGYTF. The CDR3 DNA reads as TGTGCCAGCAGCTTAGAAGGGGGTGGCTACACCTTC. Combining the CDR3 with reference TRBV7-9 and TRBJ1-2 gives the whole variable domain DTGVSQNPRHKITKRGQNVTFRCDPISEHNRLYWYRQTLGQGPEFLTYFQNEAQLEKSRLLSDRFSAERPKGSFSTLEIQRTEQGDSAMYLCASSLEGGGYTFGSGTRLTVV.

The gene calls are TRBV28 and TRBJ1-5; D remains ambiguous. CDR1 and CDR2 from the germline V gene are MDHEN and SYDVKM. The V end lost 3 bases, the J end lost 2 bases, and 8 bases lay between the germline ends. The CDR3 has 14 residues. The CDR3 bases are TGTGCCAGCAGTTTCTTTTTAGGCAATCAGCCCCAGCATTTT. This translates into CASSFFLGNQPQHF. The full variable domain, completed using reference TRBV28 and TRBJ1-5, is DVKVTQSSRYLVKRTGEKVFLECVQDMDHENMFWYRQDPGLGLRLIYFSYDVKMKEKGDIPEGYSVSREKKERFSLILESASTNQTSMYLCASSFFLGNQPQHFGDGTRLSIL.

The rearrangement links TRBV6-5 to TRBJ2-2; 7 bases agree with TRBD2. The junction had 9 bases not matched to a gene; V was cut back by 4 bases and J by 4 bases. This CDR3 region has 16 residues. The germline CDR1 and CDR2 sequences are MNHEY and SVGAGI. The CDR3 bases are TGTGCCAGCAGTTTCCCTAGCGGAGGGCGCACCGGGGAGCTGTTTTTT. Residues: CASSFPSGGRTGELFF.

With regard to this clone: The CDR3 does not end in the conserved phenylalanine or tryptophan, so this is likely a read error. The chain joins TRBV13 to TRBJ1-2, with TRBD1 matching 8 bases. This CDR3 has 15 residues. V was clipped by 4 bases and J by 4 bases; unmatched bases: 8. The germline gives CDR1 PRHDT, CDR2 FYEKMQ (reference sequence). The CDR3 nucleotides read TGTGCCAGCAGCTCCTACGGACAGGGCGCCTATGGCTACACCCTC. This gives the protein CASSSYGQGAYGYTL.

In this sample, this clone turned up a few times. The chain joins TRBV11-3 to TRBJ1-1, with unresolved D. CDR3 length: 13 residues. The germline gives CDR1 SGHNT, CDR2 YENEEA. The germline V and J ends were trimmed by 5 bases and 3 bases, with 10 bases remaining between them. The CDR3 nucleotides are TGTGCCAGCAGCGTTAACGGGTACACTGAAGCTTTCTTT. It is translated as CASSVNGYTEAFF. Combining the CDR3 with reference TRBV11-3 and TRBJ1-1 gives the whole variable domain EAGVVQSPRYKIIEKKQPVAFWCNPISGHNTLYWYLQNLGQGPELLIRYENEEAVDDSQLPKDRFSAERLKGVDSTLKIQPAELGDSAVYLCASSVNGYTEAFFGQGTRLTVV.